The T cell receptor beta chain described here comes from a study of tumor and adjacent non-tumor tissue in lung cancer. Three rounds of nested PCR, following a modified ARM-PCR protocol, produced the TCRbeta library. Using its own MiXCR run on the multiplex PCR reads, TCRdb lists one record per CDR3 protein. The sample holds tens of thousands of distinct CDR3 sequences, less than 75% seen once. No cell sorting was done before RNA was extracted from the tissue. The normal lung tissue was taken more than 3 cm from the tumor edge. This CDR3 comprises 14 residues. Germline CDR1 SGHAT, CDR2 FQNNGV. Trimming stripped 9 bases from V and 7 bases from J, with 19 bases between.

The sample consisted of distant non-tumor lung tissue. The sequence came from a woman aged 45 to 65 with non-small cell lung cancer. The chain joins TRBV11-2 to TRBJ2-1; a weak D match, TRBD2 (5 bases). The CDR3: CASNFNPGMNEQFF. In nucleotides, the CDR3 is TGTGCCAGTAACTTTAATCCGGGAATGAATGAGCAGTTCTTC.